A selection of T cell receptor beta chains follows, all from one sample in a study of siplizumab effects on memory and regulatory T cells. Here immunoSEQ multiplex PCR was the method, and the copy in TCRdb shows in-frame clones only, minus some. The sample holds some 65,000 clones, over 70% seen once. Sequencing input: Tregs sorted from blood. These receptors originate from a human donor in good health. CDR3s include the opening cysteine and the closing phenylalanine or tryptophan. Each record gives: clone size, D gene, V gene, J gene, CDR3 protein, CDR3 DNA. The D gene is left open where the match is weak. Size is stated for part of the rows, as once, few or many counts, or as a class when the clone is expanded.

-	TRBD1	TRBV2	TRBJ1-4	CASGQGQKLFF	TGTGCCAGCGGACAGGGGCAAAAACTGTTTTTT
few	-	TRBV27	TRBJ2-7	CASSPSDSTYEQYF	TGTGCCAGCAGTCCCTCGGACAGCACCTACGAGCAGTACTTC
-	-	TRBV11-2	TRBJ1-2	CASSPRKDAGNHYGYTF	TGTGCCAGCAGCCCGAGAAAGGATGCAGGCAACCACTATGGCTACACCTTC
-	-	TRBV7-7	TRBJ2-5	CASSHPLGHQETQYF	TGTGCTAGCAGCCATCCATTGGGTCACCAAGAGACCCAGTACTTC
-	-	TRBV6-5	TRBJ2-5	CASREVETQYF	TGTGCCAGCAGGGAGGTAGAGACCCAGTACTTC
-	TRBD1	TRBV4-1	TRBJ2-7	CASSQGPTGAYEQYF	TGCGCCAGCAGCCAAGGTCCTACAGGGGCCTACGAGCAGTACTTC
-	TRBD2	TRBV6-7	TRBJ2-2	CASSYPPSGGANANTGELFF	TGTGCCAGCAGTTACCCCCCTAGCGGGGGCGCAAATGCGAACACCGGGGAGCTGTTTTTT
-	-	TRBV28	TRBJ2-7	CASSFLARDRSYEQYF	TGTGCCAGCAGTTTTTTGGCCAGGGACCGTTCCTACGAGCAGTACTTC
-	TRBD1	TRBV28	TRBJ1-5	CASSNRGFQPQHF	TGTGCCAGCAGTAACAGGGGTTTTCAGCCCCAGCATTTT
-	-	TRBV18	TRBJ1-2	CASSPGRGNYGYTF	TGTGCCAGCTCACCAGGGCGGGGAAACTATGGCTACACCTTC
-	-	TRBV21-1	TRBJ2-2	CASSKRTGTTGELFF	TGTGCCAGCAGCAAAAGGACAGGGACCACCGGGGAGCTGTTTTTT
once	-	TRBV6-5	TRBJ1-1	CASSRMGGPTEAFF	TGTGCCAGCAGCCGAATGGGGGGCCCCACTGAAGCTTTCTTT
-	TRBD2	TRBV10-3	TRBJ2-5	CAISETDGRRQETQYF	TGTGCCATCAGTGAAACGGACGGGAGGAGGCAAGAGACCCAGTACTTC
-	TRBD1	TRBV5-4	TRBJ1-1	CASSLAGGLNTEAFF	TGTGCCAGCAGCTTGGCAGGGGGCCTGAACACTGAAGCTTTCTTT
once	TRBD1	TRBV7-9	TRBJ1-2	CASSRQGFGYTF	TGTGCCAGCAGCCGACAGGGTTTTGGCTACACCTTC